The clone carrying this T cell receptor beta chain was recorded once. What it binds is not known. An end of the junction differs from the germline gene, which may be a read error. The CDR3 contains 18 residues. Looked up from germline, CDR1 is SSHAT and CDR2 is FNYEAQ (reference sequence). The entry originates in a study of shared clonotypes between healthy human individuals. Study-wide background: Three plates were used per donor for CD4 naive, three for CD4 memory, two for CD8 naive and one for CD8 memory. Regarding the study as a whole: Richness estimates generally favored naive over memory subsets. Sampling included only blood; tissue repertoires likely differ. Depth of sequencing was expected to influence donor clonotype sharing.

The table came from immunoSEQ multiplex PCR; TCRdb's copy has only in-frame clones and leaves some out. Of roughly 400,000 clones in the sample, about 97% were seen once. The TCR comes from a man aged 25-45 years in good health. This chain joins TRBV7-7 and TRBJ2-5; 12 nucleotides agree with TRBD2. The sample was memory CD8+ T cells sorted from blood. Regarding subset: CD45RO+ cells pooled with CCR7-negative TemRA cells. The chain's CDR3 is CASSLGGLAGPFQETQYF. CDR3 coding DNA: TGTGCTAGCAGCTTAGGGGGACTAGCGGGCCCGTTTCAAGAGACCCAGTACTTC.